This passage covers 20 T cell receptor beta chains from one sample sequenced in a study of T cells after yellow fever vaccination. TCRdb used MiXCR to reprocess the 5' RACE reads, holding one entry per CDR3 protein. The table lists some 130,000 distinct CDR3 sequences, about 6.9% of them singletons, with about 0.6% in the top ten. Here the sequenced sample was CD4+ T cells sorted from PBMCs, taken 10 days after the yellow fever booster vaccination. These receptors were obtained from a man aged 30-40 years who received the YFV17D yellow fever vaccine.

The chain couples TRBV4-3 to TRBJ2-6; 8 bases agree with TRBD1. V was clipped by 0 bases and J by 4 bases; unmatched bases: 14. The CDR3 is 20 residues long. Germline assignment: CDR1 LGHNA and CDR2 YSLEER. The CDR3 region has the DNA TGCGCCAGCAGCCAAGATAGGGTCGGCAGGGGGCGGTTAGGGGCCAACGTCCTGACTTTC. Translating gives CASSQDRVGRGRLGANVLTF.

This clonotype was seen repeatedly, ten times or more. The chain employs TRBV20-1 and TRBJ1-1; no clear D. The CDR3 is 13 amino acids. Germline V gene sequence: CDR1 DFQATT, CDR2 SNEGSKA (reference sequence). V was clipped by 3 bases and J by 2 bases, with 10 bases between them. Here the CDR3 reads CSASLERNTEAFF. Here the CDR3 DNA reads TGCAGTGCTAGTCTCGAGCGAAACACTGAAGCTTTCTTT.

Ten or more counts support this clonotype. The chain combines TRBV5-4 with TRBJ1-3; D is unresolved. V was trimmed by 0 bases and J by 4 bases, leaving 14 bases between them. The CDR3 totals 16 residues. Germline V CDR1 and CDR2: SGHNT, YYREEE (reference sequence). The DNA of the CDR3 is TGTGCCAGCAGCTTGGCAGGTGGAGGGTCGGGAAACACCATATATTTT. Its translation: CASSLAGGGSGNTIYF.

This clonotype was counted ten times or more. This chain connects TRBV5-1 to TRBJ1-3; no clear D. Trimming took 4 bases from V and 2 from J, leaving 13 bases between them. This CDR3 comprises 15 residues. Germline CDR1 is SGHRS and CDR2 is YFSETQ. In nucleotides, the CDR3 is TGCGCCAGCAGCCCCCTAGATTATGCTGGAAACACCATATATTTT. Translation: CASSPLDYAGNTIYF.

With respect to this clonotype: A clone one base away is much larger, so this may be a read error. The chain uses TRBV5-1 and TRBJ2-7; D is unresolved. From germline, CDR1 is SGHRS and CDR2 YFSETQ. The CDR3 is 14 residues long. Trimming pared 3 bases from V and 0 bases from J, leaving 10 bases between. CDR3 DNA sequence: TGCGCCAGCAGCTCGGCGGCTTTCTCCTACGAGCAGTACTTC. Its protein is CASSSAAFSYEQYF.

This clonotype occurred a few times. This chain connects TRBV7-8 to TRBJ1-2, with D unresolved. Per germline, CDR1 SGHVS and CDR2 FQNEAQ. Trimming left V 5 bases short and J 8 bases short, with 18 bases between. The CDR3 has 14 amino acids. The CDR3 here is CASSAPKPWGGYTF. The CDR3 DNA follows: TGTGCCAGCAGCGCTCCTAAACCCTGGGGAGGCTACACCTTC.

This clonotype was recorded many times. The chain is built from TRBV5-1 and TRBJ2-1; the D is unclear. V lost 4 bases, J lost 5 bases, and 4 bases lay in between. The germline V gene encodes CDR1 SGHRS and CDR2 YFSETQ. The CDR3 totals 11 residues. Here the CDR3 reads CASSENNEQFF. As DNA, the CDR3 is TGCGCCAGCAGCGAGAACAATGAGCAGTTCTTC.

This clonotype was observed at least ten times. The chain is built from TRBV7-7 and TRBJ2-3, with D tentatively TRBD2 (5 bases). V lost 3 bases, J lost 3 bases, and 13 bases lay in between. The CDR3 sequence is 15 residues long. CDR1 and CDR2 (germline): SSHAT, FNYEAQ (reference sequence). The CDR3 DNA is TGTGCCAGCAGCTTGGGCCATCGAGGGACAGATACGCAGTATTTT. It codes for CASSLGHRGTDTQYF.

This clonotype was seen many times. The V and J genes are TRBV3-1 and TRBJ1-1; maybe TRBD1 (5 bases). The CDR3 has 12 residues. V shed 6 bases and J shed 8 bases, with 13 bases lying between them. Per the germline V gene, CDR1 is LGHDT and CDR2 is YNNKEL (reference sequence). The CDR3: CASSYRQGEAFF. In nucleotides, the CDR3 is TGTGCCAGCAGTTACAGGCAAGGAGAAGCTTTCTTT.

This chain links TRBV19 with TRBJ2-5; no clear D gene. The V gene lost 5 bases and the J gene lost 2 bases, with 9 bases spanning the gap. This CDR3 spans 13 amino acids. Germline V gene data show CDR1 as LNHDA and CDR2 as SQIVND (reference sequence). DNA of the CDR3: TGTGCCAGTAGTGTGGGTAGACAAGAGACCCAGTACTTC. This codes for CASSVGRQETQYF.

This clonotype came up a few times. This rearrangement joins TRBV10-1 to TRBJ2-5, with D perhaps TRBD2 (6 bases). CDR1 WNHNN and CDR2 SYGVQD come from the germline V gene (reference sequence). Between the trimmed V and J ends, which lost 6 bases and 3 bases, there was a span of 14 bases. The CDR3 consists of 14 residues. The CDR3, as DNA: TGCGCCAGCAGCCCTGGGACTTCGAAAGAGACCCAGTACTTC. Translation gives CASSPGTSKETQYF.

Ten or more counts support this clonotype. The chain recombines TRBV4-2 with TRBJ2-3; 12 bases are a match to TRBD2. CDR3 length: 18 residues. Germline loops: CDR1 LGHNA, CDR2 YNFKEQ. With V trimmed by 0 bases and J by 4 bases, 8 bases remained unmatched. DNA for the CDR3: TGTGCCAGCAGCCAAGAGGATTGGCTAGCGGGAGGGGCAGATACGCAGTATTTT. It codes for CASSQEDWLAGGADTQYF.

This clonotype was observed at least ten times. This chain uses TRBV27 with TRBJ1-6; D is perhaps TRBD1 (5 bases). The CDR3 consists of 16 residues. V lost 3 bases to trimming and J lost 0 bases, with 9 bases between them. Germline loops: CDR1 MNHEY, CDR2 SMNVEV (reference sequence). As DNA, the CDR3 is TGTGCCAGCAGTTTCCGACAGAGCTCCTATAATTCACCCCTCCACTTT. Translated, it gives CASSFRQSSYNSPLHF.

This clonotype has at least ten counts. CDR3 protein: CASSLPPLEQYF. As DNA, the CDR3 is TGTGCCAGCAGTTTACCCCCTCTGGAGCAGTACTTC. The genes are TRBV28 and TRBJ2-7; D gene uncertain. This CDR3 spans 12 amino acids. The germline V and J ends were trimmed by 2 bases and 7 bases, with 9 bases remaining between them. Germline V lookup: CDR1 MDHEN, CDR2 SYDVKM. The full variable domain, its missing parts supplied by reference TRBV28 and TRBJ2-7, is DVKVTQSSRYLVKRTGEKVFLECVQDMDHENMFWYRQDPGLGLRLIYFSYDVKMKEKGDIPEGYSVSREKKERFSLILESASTNQTSMYLCASSLPPLEQYFGPGTRLTVT.

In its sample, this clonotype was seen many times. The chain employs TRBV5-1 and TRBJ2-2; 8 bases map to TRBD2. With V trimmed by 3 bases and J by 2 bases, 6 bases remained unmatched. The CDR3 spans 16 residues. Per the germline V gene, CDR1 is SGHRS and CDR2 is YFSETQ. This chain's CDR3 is CASSSILAANTGELFF. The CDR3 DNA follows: TGCGCCAGCAGCTCGATACTAGCGGCAAACACCGGGGAGCTGTTTTTT.

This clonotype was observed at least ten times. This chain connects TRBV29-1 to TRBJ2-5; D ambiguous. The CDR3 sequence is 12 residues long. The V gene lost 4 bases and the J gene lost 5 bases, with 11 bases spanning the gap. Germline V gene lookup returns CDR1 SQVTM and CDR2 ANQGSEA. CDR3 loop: CSVGRLGETQYF. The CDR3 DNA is TGCAGCGTTGGAAGGTTGGGGGAGACCCAGTACTTC. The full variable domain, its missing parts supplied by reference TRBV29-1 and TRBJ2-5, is SAVISQKPSRDICQRGTSLTIQCQVDSQVTMMFWYRQQPGQSLTLIATANQGSEATYESGFVIDKFPISRPNLTFSTLTVSNMSPEDSSIYLCSVGRLGETQYFGPGTRLLVL.

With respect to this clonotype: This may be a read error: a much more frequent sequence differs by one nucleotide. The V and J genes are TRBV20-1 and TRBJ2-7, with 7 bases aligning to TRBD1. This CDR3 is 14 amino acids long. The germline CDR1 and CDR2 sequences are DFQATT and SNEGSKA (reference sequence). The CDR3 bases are TGCAGTGCTAGTTCCGGGACAGAACCCTACGAGCGGTACTTC. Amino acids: CSASSGTEPYERYF.

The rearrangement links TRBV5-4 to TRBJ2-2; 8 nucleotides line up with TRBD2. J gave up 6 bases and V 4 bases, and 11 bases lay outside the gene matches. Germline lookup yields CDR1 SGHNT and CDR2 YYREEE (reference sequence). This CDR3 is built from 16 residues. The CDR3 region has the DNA TGTGCCAGCAGCGTTGACAGAGGACTAGCCCCCGGGGAGCTGTTTTTT. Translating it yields CASSVDRGLAPGELFF.

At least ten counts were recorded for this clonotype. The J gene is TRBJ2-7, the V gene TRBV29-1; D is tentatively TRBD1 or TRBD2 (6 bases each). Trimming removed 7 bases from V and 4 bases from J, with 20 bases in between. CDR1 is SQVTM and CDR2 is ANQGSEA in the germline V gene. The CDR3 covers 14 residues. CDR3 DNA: TGCAGCGCGAGCAAGGGGGTAGCGGTATACGAGCAGTACTTC. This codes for CSASKGVAVYEQYF.

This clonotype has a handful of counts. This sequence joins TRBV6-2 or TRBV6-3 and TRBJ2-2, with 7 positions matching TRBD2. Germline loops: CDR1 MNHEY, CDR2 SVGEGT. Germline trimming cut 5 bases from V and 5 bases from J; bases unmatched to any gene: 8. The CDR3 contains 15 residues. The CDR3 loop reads CASSAGDGRTGELFF. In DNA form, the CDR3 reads TGTGCCAGCAGTGCGGGGGACGGCCGTACCGGGGAGCTGTTTTTT.